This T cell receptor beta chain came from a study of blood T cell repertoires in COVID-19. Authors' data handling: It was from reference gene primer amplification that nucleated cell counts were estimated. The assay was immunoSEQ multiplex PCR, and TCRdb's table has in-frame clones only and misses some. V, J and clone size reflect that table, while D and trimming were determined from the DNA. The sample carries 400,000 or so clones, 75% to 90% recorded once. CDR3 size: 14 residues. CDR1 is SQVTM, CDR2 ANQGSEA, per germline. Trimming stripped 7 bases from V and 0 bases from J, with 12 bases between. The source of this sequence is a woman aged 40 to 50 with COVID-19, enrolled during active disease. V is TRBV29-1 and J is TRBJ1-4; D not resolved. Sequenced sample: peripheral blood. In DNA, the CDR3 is TGCAGCGCCTGTTACTCCACAACTAATGAAAAACTGTTTTTT. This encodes CSACYSTTNEKLFF.